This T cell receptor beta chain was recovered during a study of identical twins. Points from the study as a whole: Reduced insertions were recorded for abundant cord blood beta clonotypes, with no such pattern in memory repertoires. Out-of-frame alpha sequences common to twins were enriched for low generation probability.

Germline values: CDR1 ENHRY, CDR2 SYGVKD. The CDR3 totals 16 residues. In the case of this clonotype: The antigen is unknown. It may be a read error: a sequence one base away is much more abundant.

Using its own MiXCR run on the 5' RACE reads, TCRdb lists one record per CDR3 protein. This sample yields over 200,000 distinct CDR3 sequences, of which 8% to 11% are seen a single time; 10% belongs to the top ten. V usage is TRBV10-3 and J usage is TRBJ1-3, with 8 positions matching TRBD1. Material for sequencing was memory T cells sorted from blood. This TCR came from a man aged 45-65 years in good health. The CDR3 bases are TGTGCCATCAGTGAGGTTAAGACAGGGGTCGGAAACACCATACATTTT. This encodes CAISEVKTGVGNTIHF.